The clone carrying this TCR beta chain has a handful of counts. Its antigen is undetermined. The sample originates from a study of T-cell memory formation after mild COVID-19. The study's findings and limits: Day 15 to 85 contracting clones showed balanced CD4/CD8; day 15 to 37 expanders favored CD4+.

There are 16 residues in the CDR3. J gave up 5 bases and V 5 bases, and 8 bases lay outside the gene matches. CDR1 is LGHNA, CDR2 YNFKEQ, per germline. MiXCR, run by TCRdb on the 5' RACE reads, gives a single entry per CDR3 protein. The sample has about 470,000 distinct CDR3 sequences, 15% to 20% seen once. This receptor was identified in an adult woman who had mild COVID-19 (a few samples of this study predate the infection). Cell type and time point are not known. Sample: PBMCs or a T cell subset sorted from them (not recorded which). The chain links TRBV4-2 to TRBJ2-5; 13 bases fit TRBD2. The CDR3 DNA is TGTGCCAGCAGCGAGGTCGGGACTAGCGGGAAGGAGACCCAGTACTTC. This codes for CASSEVGTSGKETQYF.